These T cell receptor beta chains were read from a single sample in a study of T cell changes during pregnancy in multiple sclerosis. The table came from immunoSEQ multiplex PCR; TCRdb's copy has only in-frame clones and leaves some out. The sample holds fewer than 40,000 clones, 90% seen once. Sequenced here: CD4+ T cells from peripheral blood mononuclear cells, sampled in the second trimester of pregnancy. The receptors stem from a female donor in good health, enrolled as a control in a pregnancy study. Both conserved end residues are part of each CDR3. A D gene is named only where the DNA matches it firmly. Size is stated for part of the rows, as once, few or many counts, or as a class when the clone is expanded.

NA,NA,TRBJ1-1,TRBV19,CASSKQVQNTEAFF,TGTGCCAGTAGTAAACAGGTCCAGAACACTGAAGCTTTCTTT
NA,NA,TRBJ2-2,TRBV19,CASSRHPIAGELFF,TGTGCCAGTAGCCGACACCCAATCGCCGGGGAGCTGTTTTTT
NA,NA,TRBJ2-7,TRBV30,CAWTPLGASGRQYF,TGTGCCTGGACCCCCCTGGGGGCCTCGGGACGGCAGTACTTC
NA,TRBD1,TRBJ1-1,TRBV18,CASSSGQGPNTEAFF,TGTGCCAGCTCATCTGGACAGGGGCCTAACACTGAAGCTTTCTTT
NA,NA,TRBJ2-6,TRBV23-1,CASSQRRVFSSGANVLTF,TGCGCCAGCAGTCAGCGGAGGGTTTTCAGCTCTGGGGCCAACGTCCTGACTTTC
NA,NA,TRBJ2-1,TRBV7-9,CASSPSESVPPRNEQFF,TGTGCCAGCAGCCCCTCGGAGTCCGTACCACCCCGCAATGAGCAGTTCTTC
NA,NA,TRBJ1-1,TRBV7-9,CASSLVQGPMNTEAFF,TGTGCCAGCAGCTTAGTTCAGGGCCCCATGAACACTGAAGCTTTCTTT
NA,NA,TRBJ2-2,TRBV21-1,CASLELAVNTGELFF,TGTGCCAGCCTGGAGCTAGCGGTGAACACCGGGGAGCTGTTTTTT
NA,NA,TRBJ1-3,TRBV27,CASSQNQGPGNTIYF,TGTGCCAGCAGCCAGAATCAGGGGCCTGGAAACACCATATATTTT
NA,TRBD2,TRBJ2-7,TRBV5-4,CASSLGGLASYEQYF,TGTGCCAGCAGCTTGGGGGGACTAGCATCCTACGAGCAGTACTTC
NA,NA,TRBJ1-4,TRBV4-3,CASSQMRGLINEKLFF,TGCGCCAGCAGCCAAATGAGAGGGTTGATTAATGAAAAACTGTTTTTT
NA,TRBD2,TRBJ2-3,TRBV5-1,CASILAGGPGDTQYF,TGCGCCAGCATACTAGCGGGAGGGCCGGGAGATACGCAGTATTTT
NA,NA,TRBJ2-1,TRBV30,CAWSRDNEQFF,TGTGCCTGGAGTCGAGACAATGAGCAGTTCTTC
NA,NA,TRBJ2-1,TRBV12-1,CASSFVADSYNEQFF,TGTGCCAGCAGCTTTGTAGCGGATTCCTACAATGAGCAGTTCTTC
NA,TRBD1,TRBJ1-5,TRBV30,CAWTGGGNQPQHF,TGTGCCTGGACAGGGGGAGGCAATCAGCCCCAGCATTTT
NA,NA,TRBJ1-5,TRBV30,CAWSVETRGQPQHF,TGTGCCTGGAGTGTAGAGACACGGGGGCAGCCCCAGCATTTT
NA,NA,TRBJ2-7,TRBV30,CAWSVESSYEQYF,TGTGCCTGGAGTGTTGAGAGCTCCTACGAGCAGTACTTC
once,TRBD2,TRBJ2-2,TRBV5-1,CASSSGTSGANTGELFF,TGCGCCAGCAGCTCCGGGACTAGCGGGGCGAACACCGGGGAGCTGTTTTTT
few,NA,TRBJ2-7,TRBV2,CASTHDSYEQYF,TGTGCCAGCACCCACGACAGTTACGAGCAGTACTTC
NA,TRBD1,TRBJ1-1,TRBV11-2,CASSLGGQGGSEAFF,TGTGCCAGCAGCTTGGGGGGACAGGGGGGATCTGAAGCTTTCTTT
once,NA,TRBJ1-3,TRBV21-1,CASSRDRGLLGNTIYF,TGTGCCAGCAGCCGGGACAGGGGGCTGCTTGGAAACACCATATATTTT
NA,NA,TRBJ1-5,TRBV6-5,CASSYSRNQPQHF,TGTGCCAGCAGTTATTCTCGTAATCAGCCCCAGCATTTT
NA,NA,TRBJ1-1,TRBV2,CASGRDWSNTEAFF,TGTGCCAGCGGCCGGGACTGGTCGAACACTGAAGCTTTCTTT
NA,NA,TRBJ1-1,TRBV6-5,CASSYGGGNTEAFF,TGTGCCAGCAGTTACGGCGGCGGGAACACTGAAGCTTTCTTT
NA,NA,TRBJ2-3,TRBV2,CASSGRGASKSSTDTQYF,TGTGCCAGCAGTGGTCGGGGGGCGTCAAAATCTAGCACAGATACGCAGTATTTT
NA,NA,TRBJ1-2,TRBV19,CASSMRKEGYYGYTF,TGTGCCAGTAGTATGAGGAAGGAGGGGTACTATGGCTACACCTTC
NA,NA,TRBJ1-2,TRBV6-5,CASKTVNGYTF,TGTGCCAGCAAGACAGTTAATGGCTACACCTTC
NA,NA,TRBJ1-1,TRBV6-5,CASSLEANTEAFF,TGTGCCAGCAGTTTAGAGGCCAACACTGAAGCTTTCTTT
NA,NA,TRBJ1-2,TRBV18,CASSPPWGTGGYTF,TGTGCCAGCTCACCACCGTGGGGTACAGGTGGCTACACCTTC
NA,NA,TRBJ2-7,TRBV5-6,CASSSDWSYEQYF,TGTGCCAGCAGCTCGGACTGGTCCTACGAGCAGTACTTC
once,TRBD2,TRBJ2-5,TRBV7-6,CASSLLAGGGETQYF,TGTGCCAGCAGCTTACTAGCGGGAGGGGGAGAGACCCAGTACTTC
NA,NA,TRBJ2-7,TRBV6-5,CASSYAGPPYEQYF,TGTGCCAGCAGTTACGCGGGGCCCCCCTACGAGCAGTACTTC
NA,TRBD2,TRBJ2-2,TRBV15,CATSPAGLGYTGELFF,TGTGCCACCAGCCCGGCCGGACTAGGGTACACCGGGGAGCTGTTTTTT
NA,NA,TRBJ2-5,TRBV11-2,CASSLVDRRETQYF,TGTGCCAGCAGCTTGGTTGACAGAAGAGAGACCCAGTACTTC
NA,TRBD1,TRBJ1-1,TRBV27,CASNRQGATTEAFF,TGTGCCAGCAATCGACAGGGGGCGACGACTGAAGCTTTCTTT
NA,TRBD1,TRBJ2-1,TRBV6-5,CASRLQGYNEQFF,TGTGCCAGCAGACTACAGGGGTACAATGAGCAGTTCTTC
NA,TRBD1,TRBJ2-5,TRBV4-3,CASSQETGGGRGETQYF,TGCGCCAGCAGCCAAGAAACAGGGGGCGGACGAGGAGAGACCCAGTACTTC
NA,NA,TRBJ2-1,TRBV14,CASSQLGAGLNEQFF,TGTGCCAGCAGCCAATTGGGGGCCGGTCTGAATGAGCAGTTCTTC
NA,NA,TRBJ2-1,TRBV10-3,CAISAGAPFEQFF,TGTGCCATCAGTGCGGGAGCCCCCTTTGAGCAGTTCTTC
NA,NA,TRBJ2-5,TRBV13,CASSLDVGGTQYF,TGTGCCAGCAGCTTAGATGTAGGGGGGACCCAGTACTTC
NA,NA,TRBJ2-1,TRBV10-3,CAISDPGRNEQFF,TGTGCCATCAGTGATCCGGGTCGCAATGAGCAGTTCTTC
NA,NA,TRBJ1-1,TRBV11-2,CASSLERGGEAFF,TGTGCCAGCAGCTTAGAGAGGGGGGGTGAAGCTTTCTTT
NA,NA,TRBJ1-2,TRBV14,CASSRGAGPGYTF,TGTGCCAGCAGCCGCGGGGCGGGTCCTGGCTACACCTTC
NA,NA,TRBJ2-1,TRBV7-2,CASSLLAASPILTGEQFF,TGTGCCAGCAGCTTATTGGCTGCCTCACCTATACTTACGGGTGAGCAGTTCTTC
NA,NA,TRBJ1-2,TRBV30,CAWGRDYGYTF,TGTGCCTGGGGGAGGGACTATGGCTACACCTTC
NA,TRBD2,TRBJ2-1,TRBV9,CASSWGLAKYNEQFF,TGTGCCAGCAGCTGGGGACTAGCGAAATACAATGAGCAGTTCTTC
NA,NA,TRBJ2-7,TRBV9,CASSVVLSGEQYF,TGTGCCAGCAGCGTAGTTCTGAGCGGCGAGCAGTACTTC
NA,TRBD1,TRBJ1-6,TRBV7-2,CASSRFTGQNSPLHF,TGTGCCAGCAGCCGCTTTACGGGACAGAATTCACCCCTCCACTTT
NA,TRBD1,TRBJ1-2,TRBV7-2,CASSPGTGAYGYTF,TGTGCCAGCAGCCCAGGGACAGGCGCCTATGGCTACACCTTC
once,NA,TRBJ2-3,TRBV15,CATSRGASTDTQYF,TGTGCCACCAGCCGGGGGGCTAGCACAGATACGCAGTATTTT
NA,TRBD1,TRBJ1-2,TRBV6-5,CASSSSQGNYGYTF,TGTGCCAGCAGTTCATCACAGGGGAACTATGGCTACACCTTC
NA,NA,TRBJ1-1,TRBV19,CASSIKGDTEAFF,TGTGCCAGTAGTATTAAAGGGGATACTGAAGCTTTCTTT
NA,NA,TRBJ1-4,TRBV28,CASGRGRGEKLFF,TGTGCCAGCGGGAGGGGACGGGGGGAAAAACTGTTTTTT
NA,NA,TRBJ1-5,TRBV19,CASSTQGSNQPQHF,TGTGCCAGTAGTACTCAGGGAAGCAATCAGCCCCAGCATTTT
NA,TRBD2,TRBJ2-3,TRBV15,CATSRGFSGSGDTQYF,TGTGCCACCAGCAGGGGCTTTAGCGGGAGTGGAGATACGCAGTATTTT
few,NA,TRBJ1-1,TRBV19,CASSLDRTTNTEAFF,TGTGCCAGTAGTCTCGACAGGACAACGAACACTGAAGCTTTCTTT
NA,NA,TRBJ1-3,TRBV5-5,CASSLEAGPSGNTIYF,TGTGCCAGCAGCTTGGAGGCGGGACCCTCTGGAAACACCATATATTTT
NA,NA,TRBJ2-6,TRBV4-3,CASSQDRGRVGANVLTF,TGCGCCAGCAGCCAAGATCGGGGAAGGGTCGGGGCCAACGTCCTGACTTTC
NA,NA,TRBJ2-7,TRBV29-1,CSVVGQRIYEQYF,TGCAGCGTTGTCGGACAGAGAATTTACGAGCAGTACTTC